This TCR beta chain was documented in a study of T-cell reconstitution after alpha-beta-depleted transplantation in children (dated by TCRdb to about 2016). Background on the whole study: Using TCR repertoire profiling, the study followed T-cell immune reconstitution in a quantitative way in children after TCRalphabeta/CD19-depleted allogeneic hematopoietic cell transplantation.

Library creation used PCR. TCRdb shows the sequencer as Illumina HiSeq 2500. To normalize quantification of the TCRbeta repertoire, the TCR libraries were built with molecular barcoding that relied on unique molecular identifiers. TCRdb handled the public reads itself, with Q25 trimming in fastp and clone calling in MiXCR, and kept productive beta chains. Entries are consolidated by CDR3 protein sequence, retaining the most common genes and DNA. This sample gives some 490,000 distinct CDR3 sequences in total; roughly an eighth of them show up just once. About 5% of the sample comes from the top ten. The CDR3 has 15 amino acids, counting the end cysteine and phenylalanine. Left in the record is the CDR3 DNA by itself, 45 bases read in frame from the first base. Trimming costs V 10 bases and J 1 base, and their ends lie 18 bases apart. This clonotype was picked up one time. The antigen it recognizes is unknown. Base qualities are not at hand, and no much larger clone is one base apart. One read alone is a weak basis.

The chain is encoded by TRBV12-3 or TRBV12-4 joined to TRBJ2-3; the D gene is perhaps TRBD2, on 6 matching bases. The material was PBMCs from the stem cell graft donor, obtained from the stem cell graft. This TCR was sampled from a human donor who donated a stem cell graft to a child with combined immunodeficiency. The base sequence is TGTGCCACAATGAAGTCGGCTAGCGGCACAGATACGCAGTATTTT. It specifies CATMKSASGTDTQYF.